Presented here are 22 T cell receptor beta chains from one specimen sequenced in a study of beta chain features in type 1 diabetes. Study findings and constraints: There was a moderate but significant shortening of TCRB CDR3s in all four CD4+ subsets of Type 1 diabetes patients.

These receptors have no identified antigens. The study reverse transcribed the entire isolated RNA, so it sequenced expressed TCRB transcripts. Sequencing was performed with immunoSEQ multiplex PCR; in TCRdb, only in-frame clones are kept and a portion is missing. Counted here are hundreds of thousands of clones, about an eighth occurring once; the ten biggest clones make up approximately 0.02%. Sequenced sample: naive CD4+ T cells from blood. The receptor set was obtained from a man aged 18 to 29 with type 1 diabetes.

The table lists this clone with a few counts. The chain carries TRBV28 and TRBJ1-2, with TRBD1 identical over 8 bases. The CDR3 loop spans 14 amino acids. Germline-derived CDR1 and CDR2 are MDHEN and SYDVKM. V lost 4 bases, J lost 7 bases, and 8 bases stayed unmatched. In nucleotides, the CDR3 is TGTGCCAGCAGTTCCTCGGACAGGGAGAGTGGCTACACCTTC. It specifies CASSSSDRESGYTF.

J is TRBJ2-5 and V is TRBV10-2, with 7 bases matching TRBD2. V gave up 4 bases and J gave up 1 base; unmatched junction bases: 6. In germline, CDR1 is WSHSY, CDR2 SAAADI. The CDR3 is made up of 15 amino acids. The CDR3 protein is CASSGLAGVQETQYF. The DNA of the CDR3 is TGCGCCAGCAGTGGGCTGGCGGGGGTCCAAGAGACCCAGTACTTC.

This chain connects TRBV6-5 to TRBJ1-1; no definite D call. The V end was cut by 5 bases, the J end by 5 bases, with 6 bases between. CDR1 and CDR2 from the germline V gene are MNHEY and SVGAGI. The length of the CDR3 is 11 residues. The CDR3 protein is CASSGETEAFF. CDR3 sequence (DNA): TGTGCCAGCAGTGGCGAAACTGAAGCTTTCTTT.

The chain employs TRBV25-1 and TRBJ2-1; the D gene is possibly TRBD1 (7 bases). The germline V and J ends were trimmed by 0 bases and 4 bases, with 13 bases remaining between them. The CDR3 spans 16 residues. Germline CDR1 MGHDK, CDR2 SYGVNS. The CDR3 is CASSEYSGGKYNEQFF. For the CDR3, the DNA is TGTGCCAGCAGTGAATATTCAGGGGGGAAGTACAATGAGCAGTTCTTC.

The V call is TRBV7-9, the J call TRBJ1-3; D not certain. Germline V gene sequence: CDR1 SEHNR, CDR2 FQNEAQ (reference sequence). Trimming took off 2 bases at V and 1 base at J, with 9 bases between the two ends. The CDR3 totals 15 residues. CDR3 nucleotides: TGTGCCAGCAGCTTACCGGGCGATTCTGGAAACACCATATATTTT. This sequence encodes CASSLPGDSGNTIYF.

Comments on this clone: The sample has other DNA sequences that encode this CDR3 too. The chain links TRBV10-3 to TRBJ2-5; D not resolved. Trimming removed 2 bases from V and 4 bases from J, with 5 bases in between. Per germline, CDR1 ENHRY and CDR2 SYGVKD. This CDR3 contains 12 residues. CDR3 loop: CAISERGETQYF. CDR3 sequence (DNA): TGTGCCATCAGTGAGAGAGGAGAGACCCAGTACTTC.

The CDR3 DNA reads as TGCGCCAGCAGCCAAGATGCCTCGTTCGGGGCCAACGTCCTGACTTTC. Protein sequence: CASSQDASFGANVLTF. The V gene is TRBV4-1, the J gene TRBJ2-6; D remains unclear. The CDR3 contains 16 residues. Germline CDR1 reads MGHRA; CDR2 reads YSYEKL. V gave up 0 bases and J gave up 4 bases, with 10 bases separating them.

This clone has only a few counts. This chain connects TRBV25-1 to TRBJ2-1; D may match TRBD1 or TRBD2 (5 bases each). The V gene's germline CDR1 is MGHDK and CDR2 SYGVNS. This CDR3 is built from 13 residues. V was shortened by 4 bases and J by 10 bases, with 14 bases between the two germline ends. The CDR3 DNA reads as TGTGCCAGCAGTGTGCAGGGACCAGGGGAGCAGTTCTTC. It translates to CASSVQGPGEQFF.

The CDR3 region is CSVDRTGSHEKLFF. In DNA, the CDR3 is TGCAGCGTTGACCGGACAGGTTCCCATGAAAAACTGTTTTTT. The chain has TRBV29-1 and TRBJ1-4, with TRBD1 identical over 7 bases. The CDR3 runs 14 residues. With V trimmed by 3 bases and J by 6 bases, 7 bases remained unmatched. From germline, CDR1 is SQVTM and CDR2 ANQGSEA.

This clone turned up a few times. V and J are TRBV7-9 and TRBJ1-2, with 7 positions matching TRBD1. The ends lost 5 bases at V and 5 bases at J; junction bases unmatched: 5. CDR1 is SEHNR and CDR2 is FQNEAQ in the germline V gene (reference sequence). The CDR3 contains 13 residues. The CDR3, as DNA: TGTGCCAGCAGCCGACAGGGTTGGTATGGCTACACCTTC. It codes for CASSRQGWYGYTF.

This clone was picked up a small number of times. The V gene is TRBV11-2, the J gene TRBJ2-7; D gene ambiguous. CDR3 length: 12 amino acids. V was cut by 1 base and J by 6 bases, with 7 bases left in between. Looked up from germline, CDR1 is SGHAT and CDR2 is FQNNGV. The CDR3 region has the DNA TGTGCCAGCAGCTTAGTAGGGCGCGAGCAGTACTTC. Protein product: CASSLVGREQYF.

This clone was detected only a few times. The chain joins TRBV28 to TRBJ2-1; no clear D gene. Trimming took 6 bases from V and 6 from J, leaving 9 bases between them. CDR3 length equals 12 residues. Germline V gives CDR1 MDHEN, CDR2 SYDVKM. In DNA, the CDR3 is TGTGCCAGCAGGCAGGACCTCAATGAGCAGTTCTTC. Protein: CASRQDLNEQFF.

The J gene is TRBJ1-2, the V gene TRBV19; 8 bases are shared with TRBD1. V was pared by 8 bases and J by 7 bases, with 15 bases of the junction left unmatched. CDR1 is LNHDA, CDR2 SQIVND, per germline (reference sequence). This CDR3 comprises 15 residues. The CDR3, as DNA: TGTGCCAGTCGAAACTCGAGGACAGGGCCGGGTGGCTACACCTTC. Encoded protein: CASRNSRTGPGGYTF.

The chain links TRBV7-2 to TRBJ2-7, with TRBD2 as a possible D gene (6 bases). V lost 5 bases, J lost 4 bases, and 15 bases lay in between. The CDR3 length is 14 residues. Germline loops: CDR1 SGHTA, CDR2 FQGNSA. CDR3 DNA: TGTGCCAGCAGCCGGGTCGGGGGACGGTACGAGCAGTACTTC. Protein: CASSRVGGRYEQYF.

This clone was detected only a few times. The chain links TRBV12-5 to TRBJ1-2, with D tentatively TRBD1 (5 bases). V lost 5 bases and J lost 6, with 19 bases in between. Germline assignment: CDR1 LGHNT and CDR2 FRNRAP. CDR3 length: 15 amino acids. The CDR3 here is CASGTQTATIHGYTF. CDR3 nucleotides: TGTGCTAGTGGTACCCAGACAGCTACTATACATGGCTACACCTTC.

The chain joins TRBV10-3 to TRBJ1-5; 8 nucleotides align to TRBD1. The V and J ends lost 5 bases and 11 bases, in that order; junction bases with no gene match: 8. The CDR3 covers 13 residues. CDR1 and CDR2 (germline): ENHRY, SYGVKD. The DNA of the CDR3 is TGTGCCATCAGTCGCGACCAGGACAGGGCCCAGCATTTT. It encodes CAISRDQDRAQHF.

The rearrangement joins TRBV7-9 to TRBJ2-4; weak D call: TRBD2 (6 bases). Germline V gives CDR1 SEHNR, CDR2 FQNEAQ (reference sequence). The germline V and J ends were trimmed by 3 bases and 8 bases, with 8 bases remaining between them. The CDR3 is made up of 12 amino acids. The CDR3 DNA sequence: TGTGCCAGCAGCTTTACGGGGGACATTCAGTACTTC. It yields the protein CASSFTGDIQYF.

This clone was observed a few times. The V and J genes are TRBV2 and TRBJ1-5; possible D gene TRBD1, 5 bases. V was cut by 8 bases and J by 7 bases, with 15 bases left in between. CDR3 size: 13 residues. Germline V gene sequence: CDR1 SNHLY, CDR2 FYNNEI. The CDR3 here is CASGAGNGQPQHF. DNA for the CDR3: TGTGCCAGCGGGGCAGGGAATGGACAGCCCCAGCATTTT.

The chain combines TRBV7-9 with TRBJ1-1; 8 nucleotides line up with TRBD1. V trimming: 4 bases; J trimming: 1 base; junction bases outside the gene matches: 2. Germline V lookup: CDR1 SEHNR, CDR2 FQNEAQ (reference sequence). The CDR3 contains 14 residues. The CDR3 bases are TGTGCCAGCAGCTCCGGGACAGGGAACACTGAAGCTTTCTTT. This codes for CASSSGTGNTEAFF.

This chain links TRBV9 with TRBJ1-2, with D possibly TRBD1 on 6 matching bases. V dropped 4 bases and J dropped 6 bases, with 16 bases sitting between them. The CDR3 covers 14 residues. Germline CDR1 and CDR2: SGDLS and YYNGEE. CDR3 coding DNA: TGTGCCAGCAGCTCCCGGACAGTTGCAGATGGCTACACCTTC. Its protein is CASSSRTVADGYTF. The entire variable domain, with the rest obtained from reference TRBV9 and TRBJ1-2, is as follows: DSGVTQTPKHLITATGQRVTLRCSPRSGDLSVYWYQQSLDQGLQFLIQYYNGEERAKGNILERFSAQQFPDLHSELNLSSLELGDSALYFCASSSRTVADGYTFGSGTRLTVV.

The chain's CDR3 is CASSLDRWGEAFF. The CDR3 DNA follows: TGTGCCAGCAGCTTAGACAGATGGGGTGAAGCTTTCTTT. The V call is TRBV7-6, the J call TRBJ1-1, with D hard to call. In germline, CDR1 is SGHVS, CDR2 FNYEAQ. This CDR3 contains 13 residues. V was clipped by 1 base and J by 7 bases, with 10 bases between them.

This chain's CDR3 is CASSLGLAGTSQETQYF. DNA of the CDR3: TGTGCCAGCAGCTTGGGCTTGGCGGGGACGTCCCAAGAGACCCAGTACTTC. V is TRBV11-2 and J is TRBJ2-5; tentative D call: TRBD2 (6 bases). The CDR3 extends over 17 amino acids. V was shortened by 3 bases and J by 1 base, with 18 bases between the two germline ends. Germline CDR1 and CDR2: SGHAT and FQNNGV.